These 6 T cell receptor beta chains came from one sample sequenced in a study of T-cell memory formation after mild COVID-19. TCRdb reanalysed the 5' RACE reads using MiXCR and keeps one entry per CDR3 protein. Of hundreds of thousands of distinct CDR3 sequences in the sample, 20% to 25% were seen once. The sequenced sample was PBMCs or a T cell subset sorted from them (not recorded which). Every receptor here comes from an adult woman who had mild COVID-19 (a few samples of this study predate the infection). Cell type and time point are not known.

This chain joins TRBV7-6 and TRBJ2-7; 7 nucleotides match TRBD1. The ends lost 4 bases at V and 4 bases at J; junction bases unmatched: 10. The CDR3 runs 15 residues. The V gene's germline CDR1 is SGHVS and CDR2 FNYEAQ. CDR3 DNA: TGTGCCAGCAGCTCAAGACAGGGTCAGCAATACGAGCAGTACTTC. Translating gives CASSSRQGQQYEQYF.

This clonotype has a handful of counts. CDR3 coding DNA: TGTGCCAGCAGTCGGGAAGGGACTGGGGCCAACGTCCTGACTTTC. Translation: CASSREGTGANVLTF. V is TRBV6-5 and J is TRBJ2-6; maybe TRBD2 (5 bases). CDR1 MNHEY and CDR2 SVGAGI come from the germline V gene. The CDR3 extends over 15 amino acids. V shed 5 bases and J shed 2 bases, with 10 bases lying between them.

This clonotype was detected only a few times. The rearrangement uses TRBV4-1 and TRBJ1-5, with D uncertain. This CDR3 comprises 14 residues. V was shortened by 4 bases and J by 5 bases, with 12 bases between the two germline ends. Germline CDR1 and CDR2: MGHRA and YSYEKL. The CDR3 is CASSPLGGDQPQHF. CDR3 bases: TGCGCCAGCAGCCCCCTTGGTGGGGATCAGCCCCAGCATTTT.

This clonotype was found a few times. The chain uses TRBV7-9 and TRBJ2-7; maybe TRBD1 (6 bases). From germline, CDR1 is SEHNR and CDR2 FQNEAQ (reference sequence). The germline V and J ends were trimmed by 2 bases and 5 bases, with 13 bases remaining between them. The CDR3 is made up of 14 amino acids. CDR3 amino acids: CASSLLRQGNEQYF. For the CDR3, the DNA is TGTGCCAGCAGCTTACTCCGCCAGGGGAACGAGCAGTACTTC.

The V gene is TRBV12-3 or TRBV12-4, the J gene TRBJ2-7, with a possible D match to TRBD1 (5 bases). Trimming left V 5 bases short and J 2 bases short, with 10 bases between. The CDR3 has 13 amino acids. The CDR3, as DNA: TGTGCCAGCAGTAAACAGGCCCCCTACGAGCAGTACTTC. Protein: CASSKQAPYEQYF.

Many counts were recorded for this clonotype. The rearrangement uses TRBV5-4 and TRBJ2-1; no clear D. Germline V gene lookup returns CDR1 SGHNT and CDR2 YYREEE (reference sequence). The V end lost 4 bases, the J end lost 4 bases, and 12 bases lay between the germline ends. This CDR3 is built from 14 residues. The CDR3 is CASSPEAIYNEQFF. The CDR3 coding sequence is TGTGCCAGCAGCCCAGAAGCGATATACAATGAGCAGTTCTTC.